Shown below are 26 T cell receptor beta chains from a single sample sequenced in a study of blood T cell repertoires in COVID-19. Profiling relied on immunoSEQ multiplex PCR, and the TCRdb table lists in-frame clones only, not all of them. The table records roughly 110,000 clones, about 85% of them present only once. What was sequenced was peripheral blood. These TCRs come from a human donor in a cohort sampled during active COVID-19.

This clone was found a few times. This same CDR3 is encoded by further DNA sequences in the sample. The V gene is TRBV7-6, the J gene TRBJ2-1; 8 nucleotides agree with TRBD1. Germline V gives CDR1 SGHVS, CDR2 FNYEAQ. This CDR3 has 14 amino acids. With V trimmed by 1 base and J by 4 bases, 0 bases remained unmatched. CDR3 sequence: CASSLGTGYNEQFF. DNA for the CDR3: TGTGCCAGCAGCTTAGGGACAGGGTACAATGAGCAGTTCTTC.

Here the CDR3 DNA reads TGTGCCAGTAGTATAGTCCCAACTGGGGCCAACGTCCTGACTTTC. Residues: CASSIVPTGANVLTF. V and J are TRBV19 and TRBJ2-6; D not certain. Between the trimmed V and J ends, which lost 1 base and 2 bases, there was a span of 6 bases. Germline CDR1 is LNHDA and CDR2 is SQIVND (reference sequence). The CDR3 consists of 15 residues. Full variable domain (remainder filled in from reference TRBV19 and TRBJ2-6): DGGITQSPKYLFRKEGQNVTLSCEQNLNHDAMYWYRQDPGQGLRLIYYSQIVNDFQKGDIAEGYSVSREKKESFPLTVTSAQKNPTAFYLCASSIVPTGANVLTFGAGSRLTVL.

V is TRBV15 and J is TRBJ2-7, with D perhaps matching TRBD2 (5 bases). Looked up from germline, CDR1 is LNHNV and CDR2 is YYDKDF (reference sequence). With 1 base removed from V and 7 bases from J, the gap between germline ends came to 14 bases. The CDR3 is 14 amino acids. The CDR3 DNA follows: TGTGCCACCAGCAGAGGAGGGCCCGGACGTGAGCAGTACTTC. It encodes CATSRGGPGREQYF.

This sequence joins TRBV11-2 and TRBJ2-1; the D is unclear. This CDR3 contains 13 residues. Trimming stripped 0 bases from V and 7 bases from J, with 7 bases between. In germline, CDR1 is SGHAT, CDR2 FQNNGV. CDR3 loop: CASSLDWANEQFF. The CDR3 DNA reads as TGTGCCAGCAGCTTAGATTGGGCGAATGAGCAGTTCTTC.

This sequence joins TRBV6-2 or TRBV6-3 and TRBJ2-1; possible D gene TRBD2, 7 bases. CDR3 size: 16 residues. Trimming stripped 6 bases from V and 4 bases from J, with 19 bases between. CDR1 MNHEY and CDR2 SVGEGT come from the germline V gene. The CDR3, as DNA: TGTGCCAGCAGCCCTAGGGGGGGGCTTCTTTACAATGAGCAGTTCTTC. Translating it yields CASSPRGGLLYNEQFF.

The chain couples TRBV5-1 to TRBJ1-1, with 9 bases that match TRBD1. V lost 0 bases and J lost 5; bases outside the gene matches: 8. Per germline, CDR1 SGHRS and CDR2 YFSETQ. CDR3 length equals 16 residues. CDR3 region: CASSLAIDRGGTEAFF. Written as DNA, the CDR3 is TGCGCCAGCAGCTTGGCCATCGACAGGGGGGGAACTGAAGCTTTCTTT.

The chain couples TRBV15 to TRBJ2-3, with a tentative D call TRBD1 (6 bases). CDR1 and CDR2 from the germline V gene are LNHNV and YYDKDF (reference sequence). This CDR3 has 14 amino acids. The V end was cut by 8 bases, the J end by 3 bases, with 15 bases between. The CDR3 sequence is CATYASGATDTQYF. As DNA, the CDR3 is TGTGCCACCTACGCCTCAGGGGCAACAGATACGCAGTATTTT.

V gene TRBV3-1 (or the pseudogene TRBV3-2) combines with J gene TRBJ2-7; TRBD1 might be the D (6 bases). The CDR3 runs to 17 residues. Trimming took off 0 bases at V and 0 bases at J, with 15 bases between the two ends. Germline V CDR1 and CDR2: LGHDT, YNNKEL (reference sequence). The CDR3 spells CASSQDPSDRYSYEQYF. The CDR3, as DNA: TGTGCCAGCAGCCAAGACCCCTCGGACAGATACTCCTACGAGCAGTACTTC.

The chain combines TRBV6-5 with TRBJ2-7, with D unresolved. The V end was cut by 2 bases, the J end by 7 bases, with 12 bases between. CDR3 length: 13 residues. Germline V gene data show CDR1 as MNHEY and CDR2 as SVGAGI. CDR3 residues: CASSYTPGREQYF. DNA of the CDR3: TGTGCCAGCAGTTACACGCCAGGCCGGGAGCAGTACTTC.

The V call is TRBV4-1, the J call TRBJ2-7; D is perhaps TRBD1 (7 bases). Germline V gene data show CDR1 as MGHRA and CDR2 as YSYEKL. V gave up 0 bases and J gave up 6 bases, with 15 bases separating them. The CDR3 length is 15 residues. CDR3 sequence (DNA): TGCGCCAGCAGCCAAGATCAGGGGCAGGGGGGCGAGCAGTACTTC. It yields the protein CASSQDQGQGGEQYF.

The CDR3 DNA sequence: TGTGCCAGCAGTTCCCCCCCAGGACAGGGGGCTTACGAGCAGTACTTC. This sequence encodes CASSSPPGQGAYEQYF. The chain couples TRBV6-2 or TRBV6-3 to TRBJ2-7; 11 nucleotides match TRBD1. In germline, CDR1 is MNHEY, CDR2 SVGEGT. This CDR3 spans 16 amino acids. V shed 4 bases, J shed 4 bases, and the junction held 9 bases outside the gene matches.

The CDR3 here is CASSQVLRPDGGETQYF. The CDR3 coding sequence is TGTGCCAGCAGCCAAGTTCTCAGGCCGGACGGGGGAGAGACCCAGTACTTC. The J gene is TRBJ2-5, the V gene TRBV14, with D tentatively TRBD2 (6 bases). The CDR3 contains 17 residues. Germline lookup yields CDR1 SGHDN and CDR2 FVKESK. V lost 1 base to trimming and J lost 4 bases, with 19 bases between them.

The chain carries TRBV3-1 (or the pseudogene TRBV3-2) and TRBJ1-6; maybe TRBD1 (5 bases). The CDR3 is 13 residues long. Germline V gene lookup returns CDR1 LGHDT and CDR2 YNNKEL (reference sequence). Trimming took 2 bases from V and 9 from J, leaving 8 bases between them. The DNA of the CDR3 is TGTGCCAGCAGCCAACAGGGTAGTTCACCCCTCCACTTT. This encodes CASSQQGSSPLHF.

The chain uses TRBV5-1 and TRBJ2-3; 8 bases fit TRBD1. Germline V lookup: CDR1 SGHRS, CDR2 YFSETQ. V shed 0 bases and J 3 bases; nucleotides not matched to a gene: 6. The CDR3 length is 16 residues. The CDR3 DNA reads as TGCGCCAGCAGCTTGGCTGTGACAGGGGTGACAGATACGCAGTATTTT. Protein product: CASSLAVTGVTDTQYF.

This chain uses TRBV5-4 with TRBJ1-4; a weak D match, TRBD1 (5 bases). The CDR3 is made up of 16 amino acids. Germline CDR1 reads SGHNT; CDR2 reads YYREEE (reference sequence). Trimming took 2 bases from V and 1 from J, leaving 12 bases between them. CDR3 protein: CASSFGDDRTNEKLFF. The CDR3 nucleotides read TGTGCCAGCAGCTTTGGGGATGACAGAACTAATGAAAAACTGTTTTTT.

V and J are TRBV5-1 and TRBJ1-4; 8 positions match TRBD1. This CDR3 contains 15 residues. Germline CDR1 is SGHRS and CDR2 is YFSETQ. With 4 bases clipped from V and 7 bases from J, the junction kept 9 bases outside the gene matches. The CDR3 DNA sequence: TGCGCCAGCAGCCGCGGCGGACAGGGTGGTGAAAAACTGTTTTTT. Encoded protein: CASSRGGQGGEKLFF. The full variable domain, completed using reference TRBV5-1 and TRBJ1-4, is KAGVTQTPRYLIKTRGQQVTLSCSPISGHRSVSWYQQTPGQGLQFLFEYFSETQRNKGNFPGRFSGRQFSNSRSEMNVSTLELGDSALYLCASSRGGQGGEKLFFGSGTQLSVL.

CDR3 sequence (DNA): TGTGCCAGCAGCTACCGGGACAGGGGGTTTTATCAGCCCCAGCATTTT. Amino acids: CASSYRDRGFYQPQHF. This sequence joins TRBV7-4 and TRBJ1-5; 11 bases line up with TRBD1. Germline loops: CDR1 SGHVT, CDR2 SQSDAQ. Trimming took 4 bases from V and 5 from J; bases not matched to a gene: 7. The CDR3 spans 16 residues.

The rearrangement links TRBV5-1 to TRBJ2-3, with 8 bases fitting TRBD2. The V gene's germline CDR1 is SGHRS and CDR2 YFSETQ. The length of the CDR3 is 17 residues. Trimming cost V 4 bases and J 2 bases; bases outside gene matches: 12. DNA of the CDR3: TGCGCCAGCAGCCGACATTTAACGGGGGGGATCACAGATACGCAGTATTTT. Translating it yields CASSRHLTGGITDTQYF.

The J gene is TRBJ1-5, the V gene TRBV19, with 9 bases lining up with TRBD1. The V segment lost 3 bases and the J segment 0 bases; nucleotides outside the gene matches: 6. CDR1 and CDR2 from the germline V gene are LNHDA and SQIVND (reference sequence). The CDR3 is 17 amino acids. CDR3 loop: CASSIPGTGNSNQPQHF. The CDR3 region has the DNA TGTGCCAGTAGTATTCCCGGGACAGGGAATAGCAATCAGCCCCAGCATTTT. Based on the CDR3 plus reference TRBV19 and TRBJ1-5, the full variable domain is DGGITQSPKYLFRKEGQNVTLSCEQNLNHDAMYWYRQDPGQGLRLIYYSQIVNDFQKGDIAEGYSVSREKKESFPLTVTSAQKNPTAFYLCASSIPGTGNSNQPQHFGDGTRLSIL.

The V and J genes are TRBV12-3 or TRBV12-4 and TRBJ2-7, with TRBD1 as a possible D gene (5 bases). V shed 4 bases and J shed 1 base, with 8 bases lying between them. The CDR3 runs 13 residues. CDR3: CASSSPGSYEQYF. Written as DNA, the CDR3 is TGTGCCAGCAGTTCACCAGGGTCCTACGAGCAGTACTTC.

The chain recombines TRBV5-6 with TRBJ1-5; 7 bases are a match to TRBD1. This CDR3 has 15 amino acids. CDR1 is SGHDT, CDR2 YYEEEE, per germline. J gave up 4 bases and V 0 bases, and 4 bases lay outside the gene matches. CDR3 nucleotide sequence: TGTGCCAGCAGCTTGGGGGGGACAGATAATCAGCCCCAGCATTTT. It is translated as CASSLGGTDNQPQHF.

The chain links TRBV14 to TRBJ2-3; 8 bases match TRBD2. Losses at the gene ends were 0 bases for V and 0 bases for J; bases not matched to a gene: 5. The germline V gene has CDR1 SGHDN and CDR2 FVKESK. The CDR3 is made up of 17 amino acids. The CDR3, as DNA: TGTGCCAGCAGCCAAGATGTGACGGGGGGGAGCACAGATACGCAGTATTTT. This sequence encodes CASSQDVTGGSTDTQYF.

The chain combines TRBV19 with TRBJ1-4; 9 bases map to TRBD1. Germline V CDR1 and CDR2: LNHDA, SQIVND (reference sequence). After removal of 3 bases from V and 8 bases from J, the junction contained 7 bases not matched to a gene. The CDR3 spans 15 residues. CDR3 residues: CASSITGGGGEKLFF. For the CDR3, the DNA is TGTGCCAGTAGTATTACAGGGGGCGGAGGGGAAAAACTGTTTTTT. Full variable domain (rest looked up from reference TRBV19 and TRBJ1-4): DGGITQSPKYLFRKEGQNVTLSCEQNLNHDAMYWYRQDPGQGLRLIYYSQIVNDFQKGDIAEGYSVSREKKESFPLTVTSAQKNPTAFYLCASSITGGGGEKLFFGSGTQLSVL.

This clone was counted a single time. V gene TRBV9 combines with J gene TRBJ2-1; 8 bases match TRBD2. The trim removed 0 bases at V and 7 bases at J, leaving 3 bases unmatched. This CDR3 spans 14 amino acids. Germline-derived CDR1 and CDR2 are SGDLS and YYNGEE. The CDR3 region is CASSVAGGRNEQFF. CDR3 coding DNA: TGTGCCAGCAGCGTAGCGGGGGGGCGTAATGAGCAGTTCTTC.

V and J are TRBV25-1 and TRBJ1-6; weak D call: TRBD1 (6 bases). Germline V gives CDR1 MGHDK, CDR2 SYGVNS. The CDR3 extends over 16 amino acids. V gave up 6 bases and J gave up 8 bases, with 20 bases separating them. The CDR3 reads CASRKSGTPSDSPLHF. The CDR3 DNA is TGTGCCAGCAGAAAATCCGGGACACCCTCTGATTCACCCCTCCACTTT.

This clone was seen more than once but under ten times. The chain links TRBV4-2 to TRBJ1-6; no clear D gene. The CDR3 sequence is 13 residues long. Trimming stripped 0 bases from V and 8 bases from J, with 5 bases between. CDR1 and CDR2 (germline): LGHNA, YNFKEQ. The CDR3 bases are TGTGCCAGCAGCCAAGAGGTAGATTCACCCCTCCACTTT. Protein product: CASSQEVDSPLHF.